This TCR beta chain comes out of a study of blood T cell repertoires in COVID-19. On the study more broadly: From the United States, Italy and Spain came samples of acute and convalescent COVID-19.

As handled by the study authors: Amplified reference gene primers provided the basis for estimating nucleated cell counts. The assay was immunoSEQ multiplex PCR, and TCRdb's table has in-frame clones only and misses some. The D gene and trimming were derived from the DNA, and the V and J assignments and clone size from that table. This sample has around 200,000 clones, with 80% to 90% found just once. The germline V gene has CDR1 MNHEY and CDR2 SVGAGI. V lost 3 bases and J 5 bases, leaving 8 bases between the germline ends. CDR3 length: 14 amino acids. The sequenced material came from peripheral blood. This chain uses TRBV6-5 with TRBJ1-6; D unclear. The clonotype originates from a man aged 60 to 69 who had recovered from COVID-19. In nucleotides, the CDR3 is TGTGCCAGCAGTTATGGAGGAGATAATTCACCCCTCCACTTT. Protein sequence: CASSYGGDNSPLHF.